This T cell receptor (beta chain) appears in the sequencing data of a study of blood T cell repertoires in COVID-19. Study in general: The origin of the acute and convalescent COVID-19 samples was the United States, Italy and Spain.

V shed 9 bases and J 5 bases; nucleotides not matched to a gene: 10. This CDR3 is built from 14 residues. Looked up from germline, CDR1 is MNHGY and CDR2 is SAAAGT. Profiled with immunoSEQ multiplex PCR; TCRdb holds only in-frame clones, not every one. The sample shows hundreds of thousands of clones, 85% to 90% of them seen only once. This clone was counted a single time. Individuals drawn from around 25 US areas were about 18 to 89 years old. The clonotype was recovered from a man aged 18 to 29 who had recovered from COVID-19. The sequencing sample was made of PBMCs or T cells enriched from blood (not recorded which). This chain links TRBV6-8 with TRBJ1-1, with TRBD1 matching over 9 bases. The CDR3 nucleotides are TGTGCCAGTCGGACCCGGGACAGGGAGACTGAAGCTTTCTTT. Translation gives CASRTRDRETEAFF.